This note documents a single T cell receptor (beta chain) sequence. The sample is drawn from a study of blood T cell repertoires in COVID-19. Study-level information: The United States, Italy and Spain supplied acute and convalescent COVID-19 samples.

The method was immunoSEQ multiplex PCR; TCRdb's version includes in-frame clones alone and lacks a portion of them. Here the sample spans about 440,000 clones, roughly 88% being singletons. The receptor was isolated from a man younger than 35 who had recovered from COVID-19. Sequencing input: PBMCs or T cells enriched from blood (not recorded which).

CDR3 region: CASSHGTIQYF. CDR3 sequence (DNA): TGTGCCAGCAGCCATGGGACTATTCAGTACTTC. This sequence joins TRBV14 and TRBJ2-4, with D possibly being TRBD2 (6 bases). CDR1 and CDR2 from the germline V gene are SGHDN and FVKESK. CDR3 length: 11 amino acids. Trimming shortened V by 3 bases and J by 10 bases, and 7 bases separated the two germline ends.